Given below is one TCR beta chain in context. This entry is derived from a study of T cell repertoires in ileal Crohn's disease. TCRdb's table, derived via immunoSEQ multiplex PCR, lists solely in-frame clones and lacks some. The table has some 27,000 clones, 80% seen once; the top ten hold 15% to 20%. The CDR3 consists of 17 residues. Unmatched junction bases numbered 12, after V lost 5 bases and J lost 2 bases. CDR1 and CDR2 from the germline V gene are SGHVS and FNYEAQ. The sequence came from an adult with Crohn's disease. This rearrangement joins TRBV7-6 to TRBJ2-7; 10 bases fit TRBD2. The sample was ileal tissue. Written as DNA, the CDR3 is TGTGCCAGCAGCGTTACTAGCGGGACCTTGACCGCCTACGAGCAGTACTTC. Translated: CASSVTSGTLTAYEQYF.